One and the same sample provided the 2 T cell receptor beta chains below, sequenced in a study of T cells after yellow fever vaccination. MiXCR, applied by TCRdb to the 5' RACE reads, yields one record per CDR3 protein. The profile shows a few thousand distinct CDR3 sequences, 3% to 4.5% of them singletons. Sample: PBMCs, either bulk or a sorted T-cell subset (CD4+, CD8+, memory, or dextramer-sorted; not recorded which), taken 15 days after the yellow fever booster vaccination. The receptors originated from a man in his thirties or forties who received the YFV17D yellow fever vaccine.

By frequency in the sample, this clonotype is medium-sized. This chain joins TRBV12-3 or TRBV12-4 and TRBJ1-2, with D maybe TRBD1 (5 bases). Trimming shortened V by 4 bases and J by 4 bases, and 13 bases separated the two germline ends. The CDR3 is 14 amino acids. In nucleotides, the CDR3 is TGTGCCAGCAGTTGGGGGGACCGGAGCTATGGCTACACCTTC. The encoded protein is CASSWGDRSYGYTF.

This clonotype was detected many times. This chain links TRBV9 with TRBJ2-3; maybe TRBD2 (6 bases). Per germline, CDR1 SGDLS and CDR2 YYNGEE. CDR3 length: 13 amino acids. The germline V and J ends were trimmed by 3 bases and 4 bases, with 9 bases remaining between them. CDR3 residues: CASSGGRSDTQYF. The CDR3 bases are TGTGCCAGCAGCGGGGGGAGGTCAGATACGCAGTATTTT.